The 11 T cell receptor beta chains presented below share a single source sample, sequenced in a study of T cell repertoires in cytomegalovirus infection. TCRdb reprocessed the reads with MiXCR, giving one entry per CDR3 protein. The sample has hundreds of thousands of distinct CDR3 sequences; 25% to 35% are singletons. Their antigen targets remain unknown. The source material was cultured PBMCs, sampled from culture after CMV antigen stimulation. These receptors came from a human donor in good health (CMV status not recorded). Some clones in this sample may be carry-over from other donors' samples.

This clonotype occurred a few times. This chain uses TRBV11-2 with TRBJ2-1, with 7 nucleotides matching TRBD2. CDR3 size: 14 residues. V lost 5 bases, J lost 5 bases, and 6 bases stayed unmatched. Germline assignment: CDR1 SGHAT and CDR2 FQNNGV. The CDR3 nucleotides read TGTGCCAGCAGCGGAGGGAGGGCCCACAATGAGCAGTTCTTC. Encoded protein: CASSGGRAHNEQFF.

This clonotype came up a few times. This rearrangement joins TRBV7-9 to TRBJ2-1; the match to TRBD1 covers 10 bases. J gave up 7 bases and V 5 bases, and 8 bases lay outside the gene matches. CDR1 is SEHNR, CDR2 FQNEAQ, per germline (reference sequence). CDR3 length: 15 amino acids. CDR3: CASSGDRGLGNEQFF. The CDR3 region has the DNA TGTGCCAGCAGCGGGGACAGGGGCCTAGGGAATGAGCAGTTCTTC.

This clonotype has a handful of counts. The V call is TRBV14, the J call TRBJ2-1, with 10 bases matching TRBD2. This CDR3 has 13 residues. The V and J ends lost 8 bases and 10 bases, in that order; junction bases with no gene match: 8. The germline gives CDR1 SGHDN, CDR2 FVKESK. CDR3 sequence: CASSPSGRREQFF. CDR3 DNA: TGTGCCAGCTCCCCTAGCGGGAGACGGGAGCAGTTCTTC.

This clonotype was observed a handful of times. Written as DNA, the CDR3 is TGTGCCAGCAGCTTAGCGCAGGGTTCGAATGAGCAGTTCTTC. This sequence encodes CASSLAQGSNEQFF. The V gene is TRBV7-9, the J gene TRBJ2-1; maybe TRBD1 (5 bases). CDR3 size: 14 residues. Trimming removed 0 bases from V and 7 bases from J, with 10 bases in between. Germline CDR1 is SEHNR and CDR2 is FQNEAQ (reference sequence).

The CDR3 DNA is TGCAGCGTTGGATCCAGTATCTATGGCTACACCTTC. It codes for CSVGSSIYGYTF. The chain combines TRBV29-1 with TRBJ1-2; D gene uncertain. V was trimmed by 4 bases and J by 4 bases, leaving 10 bases between them. CDR3 length: 12 amino acids. Germline values: CDR1 SQVTM, CDR2 ANQGSEA. The whole variable domain, remainder taken from reference TRBV29-1 and TRBJ1-2, is SAVISQKPSRDICQRGTSLTIQCQVDSQVTMMFWYRQQPGQSLTLIATANQGSEATYESGFVIDKFPISRPNLTFSTLTVSNMSPEDSSIYLCSVGSSIYGYTFGSGTRLTVV.

This chain connects TRBV7-3 to TRBJ2-7, with 12 bases lining up with TRBD2. With V trimmed by 10 bases and J by 4 bases, 5 bases remained unmatched. The germline gives CDR1 SGHTA, CDR2 FQGTGA. The CDR3 is 13 residues long. The CDR3 bases are TGTGCCACCAGGACTAGCGGGATGTACGAGCAGTACTTC. It codes for CATRTSGMYEQYF.

The gene calls are TRBV7-9 and TRBJ1-3; D is unclear. V was trimmed by 3 bases and J by 2 bases, leaving 8 bases between them. CDR1 SEHNR and CDR2 FQNEAQ come from the germline V gene (reference sequence). This CDR3 contains 14 residues. CDR3 in DNA: TGTGCCAGCAGCTTCTCGGCGGCTGGAAACACCATATATTTT. Protein product: CASSFSAAGNTIYF.

This clonotype came up a few times. This sequence joins TRBV11-1 and TRBJ2-2, with D possibly matching TRBD1 (5 bases). The CDR3 has 15 residues. CDR1 SGHAT and CDR2 FQDESV come from the germline V gene (reference sequence). V was clipped by 4 bases and J by 1 base, with 10 bases between them. The CDR3 sequence: CASSSLTGNTGELFF. In DNA, the CDR3 is TGTGCCAGCAGCTCTTTAACAGGGAACACCGGGGAGCTGTTTTTT.

This sequence joins TRBV4-1 and TRBJ1-1; 9 nucleotides agree with TRBD1. The trim removed 4 bases at V and 3 bases at J, leaving 6 bases unmatched. There are 15 residues in the CDR3. Per the germline V gene, CDR1 is MGHRA and CDR2 is YSYEKL. The CDR3, as DNA: TGCGCCAGCAGCCCCAGGGGGACAGGGCACACTGAAGCTTTCTTT. Translated, it gives CASSPRGTGHTEAFF.

In this sample, this clonotype turned up a few times. V usage is TRBV20-1 and J usage is TRBJ2-3; D ambiguous. Germline CDR1 reads DFQATT; CDR2 reads SNEGSKA (reference sequence). The CDR3 runs 15 residues. V was pared by 0 bases and J by 2 bases, with 12 bases between. The CDR3 is CSARERGLHTDTQYF. The CDR3 region has the DNA TGCAGTGCTAGAGAACGAGGATTGCACACAGATACGCAGTATTTT.

The chain links TRBV28 to TRBJ2-5, with D possibly being TRBD1 (5 bases). Germline CDR1 is MDHEN and CDR2 is SYDVKM. This CDR3 region has 14 residues. V was shortened by 7 bases and J by 0 bases, with 12 bases between the two germline ends. CDR3 DNA: TGTGCCAGCATCTTGCAGGGATACCAAGAGACCCAGTACTTC. Amino acids: CASILQGYQETQYF.